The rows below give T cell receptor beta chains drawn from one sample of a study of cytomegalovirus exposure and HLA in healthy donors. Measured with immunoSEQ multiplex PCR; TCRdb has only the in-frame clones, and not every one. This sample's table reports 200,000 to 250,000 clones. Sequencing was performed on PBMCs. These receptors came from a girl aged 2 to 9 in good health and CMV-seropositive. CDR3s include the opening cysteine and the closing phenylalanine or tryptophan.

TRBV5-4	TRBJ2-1	CASSLDSSGRVNEQFF
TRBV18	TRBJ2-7	CASSPPSGSSYEQYF
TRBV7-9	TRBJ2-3	CASSSSYQREIIDTQYF
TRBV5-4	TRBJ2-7	CASSLEAGGAYEQYF
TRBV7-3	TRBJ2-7	CASSRQAGAGYGEQYF
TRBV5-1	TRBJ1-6	CASSLGPGRGRIGGSYNSPLHF
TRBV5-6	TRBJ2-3	CASSTRPGLTTDTQYF
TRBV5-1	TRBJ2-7	CASAQGATYEQYF
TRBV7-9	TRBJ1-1	CASRATTNTEAFF
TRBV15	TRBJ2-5	CATSRVPRRSPREQYF
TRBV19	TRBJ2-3	CASRATGWPDTQYF
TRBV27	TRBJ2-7	CASSFHPTGAIYEQYF
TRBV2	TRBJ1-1	CASSVRFESEAFF
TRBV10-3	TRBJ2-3	CANRGGGDTQYF
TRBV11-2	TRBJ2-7	CASSPPGTSSQQYF
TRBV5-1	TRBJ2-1	CASSRETSGTFNEQFF
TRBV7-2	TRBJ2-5	CASSYQGAATQYF
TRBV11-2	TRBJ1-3	CASSSVTGNTIYF
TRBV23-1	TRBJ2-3	CASSLSAETGGSTDTQYF
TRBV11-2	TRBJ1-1	CASRLGSTGGNTEAFF
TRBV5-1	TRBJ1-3	CASSLGGPSSGNTIYF
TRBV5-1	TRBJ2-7	CASNVVAGTFPDEQYF